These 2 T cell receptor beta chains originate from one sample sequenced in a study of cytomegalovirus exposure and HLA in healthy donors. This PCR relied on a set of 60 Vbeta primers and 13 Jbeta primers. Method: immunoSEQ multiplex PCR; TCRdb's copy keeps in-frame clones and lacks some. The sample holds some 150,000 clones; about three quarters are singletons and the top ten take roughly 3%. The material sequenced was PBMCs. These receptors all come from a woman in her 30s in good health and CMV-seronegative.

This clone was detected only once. In DNA form, the CDR3 reads TGCAGCGTTGTCGGAGGGAGGGATAGTCCCAGTGGCTACACCTTC. This translates into CSVVGGRDSPSGYTF. The rearrangement joins TRBV29-1 to TRBJ1-2; D unclear. The CDR3 length is 15 residues. V was pared by 4 bases and J by 7 bases, with 22 bases between. Germline lookup yields CDR1 SQVTM and CDR2 ANQGSEA.

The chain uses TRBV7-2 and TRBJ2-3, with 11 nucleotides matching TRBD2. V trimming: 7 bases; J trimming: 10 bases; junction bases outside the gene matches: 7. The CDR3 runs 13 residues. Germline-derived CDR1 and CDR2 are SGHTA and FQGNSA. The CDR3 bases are TGTGCCAGCAACCTAGCGGGAGGAGAGGCGCAGTATTTT. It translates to CASNLAGGEAQYF.